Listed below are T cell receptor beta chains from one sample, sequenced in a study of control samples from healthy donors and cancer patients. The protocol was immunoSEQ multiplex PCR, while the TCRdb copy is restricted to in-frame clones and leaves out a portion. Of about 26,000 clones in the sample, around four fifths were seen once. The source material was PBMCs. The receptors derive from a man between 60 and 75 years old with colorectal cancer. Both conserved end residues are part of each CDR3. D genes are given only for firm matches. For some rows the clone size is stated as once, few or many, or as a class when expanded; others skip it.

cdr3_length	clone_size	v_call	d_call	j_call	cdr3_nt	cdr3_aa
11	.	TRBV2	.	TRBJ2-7	TGTGCCAGCAAGCTCAAGGGCGAGCAGTACTTC	CASKLKGEQYF
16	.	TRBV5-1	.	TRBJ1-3	TGCGCCAGCAGCCAAACCGGGAGCAGTTCTGGAAACACCATATATTTT	CASSQTGSSSGNTIYF
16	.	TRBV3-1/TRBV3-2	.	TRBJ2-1	TGTGCCAGCAGCCGACGACCTATAGTCGCCTACAATGAGCAGTTCTTC	CASSRRPIVAYNEQFF
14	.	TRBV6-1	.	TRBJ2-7	TGTGCCAGCAGTGCAGCGGCCAGCTCCTACGAGCAGTACTTC	CASSAAASSYEQYF
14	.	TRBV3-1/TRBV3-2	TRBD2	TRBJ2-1	TGTGCCAGCAGCCGAAGCGGGGGATACAATGAGCAGTTCTTC	CASSRSGGYNEQFF
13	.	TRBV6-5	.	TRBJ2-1	TGTGCCAGCAGTTACGGAGGGAGCTATGAGCAGTTCTTC	CASSYGGSYEQFF
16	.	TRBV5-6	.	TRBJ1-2	TGTGCCAGCAGTCTTGGGCAGGGAAGCTCTAACTATGGCTACACCTTC	CASSLGQGSSNYGYTF
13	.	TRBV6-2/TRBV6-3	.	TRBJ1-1	TGTGCCAGCAGTTACTTCCCGGACACTGAAGCTTTCTTT	CASSYFPDTEAFF
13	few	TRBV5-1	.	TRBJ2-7	TGCGCCAGCAGAAGGGGGATAACAGACGAGCAGTACTTC	CASRRGITDEQYF
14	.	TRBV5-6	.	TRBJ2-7	TGTGCCAGCAGCTTGAGAAGGTCCTCCTACGAGCAGTACTTC	CASSLRRSSYEQYF
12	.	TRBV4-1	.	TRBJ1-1	TGCGCCAGCAGCCAAGGAAGGGTAGAAGCTTTCTTT	CASSQGRVEAFF
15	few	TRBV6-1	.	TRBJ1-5	TGTGCCAGCAGTGAAGGAGGGGGGAGCAATCAGCCCCAGCATTTT	CASSEGGGSNQPQHF
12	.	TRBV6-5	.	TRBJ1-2	TGTGCCAGCAGCGGACTAAAGCTTGGCTACACCTTC	CASSGLKLGYTF
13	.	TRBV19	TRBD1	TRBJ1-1	TGTGCCAGTAGGTCCGGGACAGAGGGTGAAGCTTTCTTT	CASRSGTEGEAFF
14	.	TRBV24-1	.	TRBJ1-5	TGTGCCACCCGAGCCCCAGGAAGCAATCAGCCCCAGCATTTT	CATRAPGSNQPQHF
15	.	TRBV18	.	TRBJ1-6	TGTGCCAGCTCACCAAAATTTGCGTCTAATTCACCCCTCCACTTT	CASSPKFASNSPLHF
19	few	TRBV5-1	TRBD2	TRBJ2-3	TGCGCCAGTCCGACCCAACTAGCGGGGGGCGCACAGAACACAGATACGCAGTATTTT	CASPTQLAGGAQNTDTQYF
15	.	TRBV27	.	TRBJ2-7	TGTGCCAGCAGTTTAAGCAGGACTCCTCTGAGCGAGCAGTACTTC	CASSLSRTPLSEQYF
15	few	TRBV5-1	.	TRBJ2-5	TGCGCCAGCAGCACCGGACAGCTAGTACAAGAGACCCAGTACTTC	CASSTGQLVQETQYF
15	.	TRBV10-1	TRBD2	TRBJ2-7	TGCGCCAGCAGCGATGGCCGGGGGGGTGGCTACGAGCAGTACTTC	CASSDGRGGGYEQYF
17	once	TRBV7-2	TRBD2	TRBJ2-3	TGTGCCAGCAGGACTAGCGGGGGTTTCTCTAGCACAGATACGCAGTATTTT	CASRTSGGFSSTDTQYF
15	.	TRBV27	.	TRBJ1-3	TGTGCCAGCAGTTTGAATGGGGGTACCGGAAACACCATATATTTT	CASSLNGGTGNTIYF
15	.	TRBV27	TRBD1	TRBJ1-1	TGTGCCAGCAGTTTTCGCCTGACAGGGGACACTGAAGCTTTCTTT	CASSFRLTGDTEAFF
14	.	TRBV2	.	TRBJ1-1	TGTGCCAGCAATTGGGGCTTGACGAACACTGAAGCTTTCTTT	CASNWGLTNTEAFF
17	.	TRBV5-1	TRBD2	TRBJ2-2	TGCGCCAGCAGCTTGGGGACTAGCGGGGGCGCCACCGGGGAGCTGTTTTTT	CASSLGTSGGATGELFF
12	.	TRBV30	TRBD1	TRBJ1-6	TGTGCCGGCGGGACAGGGAACTCACCCCTCCACTTT	CAGGTGNSPLHF
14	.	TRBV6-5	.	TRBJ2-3	TGTGCCAGCAGTTACTCGGCAGGGGAAGATACGCAGTATTTT	CASSYSAGEDTQYF
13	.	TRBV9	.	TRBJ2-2	TGTGCCAGCAGCGTAGGTTCGGGTGGGGAGCTGTTTTTT	CASSVGSGGELFF
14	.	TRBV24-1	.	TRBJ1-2	TGTGCCACCAGTGATTTCCTCAGGGACTATGGCTACACCTTC	CATSDFLRDYGYTF
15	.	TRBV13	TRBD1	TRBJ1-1	TGTGCCAGCAGCTATACCGGGACAGGGGACACTGAAGCTTTCTTT	CASSYTGTGDTEAFF
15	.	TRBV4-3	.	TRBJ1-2	TGCGCCAGCAGCCAAGATCCCGCAGGGAACTATGGCTACACCTTC	CASSQDPAGNYGYTF
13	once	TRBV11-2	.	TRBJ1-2	TGTGCCAGCAGCTTAGGCGGGTCCGATGGCTACACCTTC	CASSLGGSDGYTF
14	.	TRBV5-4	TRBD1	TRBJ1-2	TGTGCCAGCAGCCTTGTAAGACAGGGAAAGGGCTACACCTTC	CASSLVRQGKGYTF
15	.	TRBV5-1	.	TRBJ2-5	TGCGCCAGCAGCTTGTGGGGCACCGATCAAGAGACCCAGTACTTC	CASSLWGTDQETQYF
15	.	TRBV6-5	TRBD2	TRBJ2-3	TGTGCCAGCACCCAAACGGGGGGGGGTCGAGATACGCAGTATTTT	CASTQTGGGRDTQYF
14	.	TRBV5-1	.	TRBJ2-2	TGCGCCAGCAACCCGAGGGCGGGTCCCGGGGAGCTGTTTTTT	CASNPRAGPGELFF
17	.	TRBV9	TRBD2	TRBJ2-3	TGTGCCAGCAGCTCCTCTAGCGGGGGACCCCGCACAGATACGCAGTATTTT	CASSSSSGGPRTDTQYF
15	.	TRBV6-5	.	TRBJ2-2	TGTGCCAGCAGTTTCCTTAGCCAGGGGTCCGGGGAGCTGTTTTTT	CASSFLSQGSGELFF
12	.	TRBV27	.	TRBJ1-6	TGTGCCAGCAGTTCATATAATTCACCCCTCCACTTT	CASSSYNSPLHF
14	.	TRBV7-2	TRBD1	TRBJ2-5	TGTGCCAGCAGCTGGGGACAGGGAGGGGAGACCCAGTACTTC	CASSWGQGGETQYF
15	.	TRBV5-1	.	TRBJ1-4	TGCGCCAGCGGGCCCAACCCCGCAACTAATGAAAAACTGTTTTTT	CASGPNPATNEKLFF
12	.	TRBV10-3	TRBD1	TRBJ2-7	TGTGCCACCCGGGACAGGGCCGACGAGCAGTACTTC	CATRDRADEQYF
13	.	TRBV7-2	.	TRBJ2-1	TGTGCCAGCAGCTTAGCAGGAGGGTATGAGCAGTTCTTC	CASSLAGGYEQFF
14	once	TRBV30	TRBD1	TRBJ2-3	TGTGCCTGGAGTGTACAGGGGTCAGGAGATACGCAGTATTTT	CAWSVQGSGDTQYF
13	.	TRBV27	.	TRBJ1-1	TGTGCCAGCAGTTTTATCTCGGGAACTGAAGCTTTCTTT	CASSFISGTEAFF
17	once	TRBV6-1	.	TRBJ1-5	TGTGCCAGCAGTGAATCTACAGGAGTTTATAGCAATCAGCCCCAGCATTTT	CASSESTGVYSNQPQHF
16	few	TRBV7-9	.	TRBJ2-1	TGTGCCAGCAGCTTAGTAGGACAGGAGGGGGGGAATGAGCAGTTCTTC	CASSLVGQEGGNEQFF
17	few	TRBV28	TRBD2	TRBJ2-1	TGTGCCAGCAGTGGACTAGCGGGGGGGATCTCCTACAATGAGCAGTTCTTC	CASSGLAGGISYNEQFF
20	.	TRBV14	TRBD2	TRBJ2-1	TGTGCCAGCAGCCTCGGACTAGCGGGGGACGTCTCAGTGGACTACAATGAGCAGTTCTTC	CASSLGLAGDVSVDYNEQFF
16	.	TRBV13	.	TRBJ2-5	TGTGCCAGCAGCTTAGGCAGCGGAGGCCACCAAGAGACCCAGTACTTC	CASSLGSGGHQETQYF
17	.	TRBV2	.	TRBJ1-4	TGTGCCAGCAAGCGGGAGATCCTTATCCCAACTAATGAAAAACTGTTTTTT	CASKREILIPTNEKLFF
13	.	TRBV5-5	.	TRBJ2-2	TGTGCCAGCAGCTTTTCCAGGGCCGGGGAGCTGTTTTTT	CASSFSRAGELFF
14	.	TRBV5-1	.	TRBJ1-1	TGCGCCAGCAGCTTGGGACTCCAGAACACTGAAGCTTTCTTT	CASSLGLQNTEAFF
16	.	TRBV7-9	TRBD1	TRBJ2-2	TGTGCCAGCAGCCCTCCGGGACAGGGGGGGACCGGGGAGCTGTTTTTT	CASSPPGQGGTGELFF